This is a list of T cell receptor beta chains from one sample in a study of blood T cell repertoires in COVID-19. Here immunoSEQ multiplex PCR was the method, and the copy in TCRdb shows in-frame clones only, minus some. The sample has tens of thousands of clones; more than 70% are singletons. The specimen sequenced was peripheral blood. The source is a man aged 50 or older with active COVID-19. Both conserved end residues are part of each CDR3. Each record gives: D gene, V gene, clone size, J gene, CDR3 DNA, CDR3 protein. A D gene is named only where the DNA matches it firmly. Not every row has a clone size; where given, it reads once, few, many or a size class.

D gene: .; V gene: TRBV4-1; clone size: .; J gene: TRBJ2-3; CDR3 DNA: TGCGCCAGCAGCCAAGCGGCGGGGGCTAGCACAGATACGCAGTATTTT; CDR3 protein: CASSQAAGASTDTQYF
D gene: TRBD2; V gene: TRBV10-3; clone size: .; J gene: TRBJ2-7; CDR3 DNA: TGTGCCATCAAGGCTAGCGGGATGGACGAGCAGTACTTC; CDR3 protein: CAIKASGMDEQYF
D gene: TRBD1; V gene: TRBV7-6; clone size: .; J gene: TRBJ1-6; CDR3 DNA: TGTGCCAGCAGCCTATCGACAGGGGGGAGTTCACCCCTCCACTTT; CDR3 protein: CASSLSTGGSSPLHF
D gene: TRBD2; V gene: TRBV6-6; clone size: .; J gene: TRBJ2-2; CDR3 DNA: TGTGCCAGCAGTTACAGTCTAGCGGGGGGGACCGGGGAGCTGTTTTTT; CDR3 protein: CASSYSLAGGTGELFF
D gene: TRBD1; V gene: TRBV29-1; clone size: .; J gene: TRBJ2-7; CDR3 DNA: TGCAGCGGGCGACAGGGTTTGGACTACGAGCAGTACTTC; CDR3 protein: CSGRQGLDYEQYF
D gene: TRBD1; V gene: TRBV4-1; clone size: .; J gene: TRBJ1-1; CDR3 DNA: TGCGCCAGCAGCCAGGCCAACAGGGGCGGGAACACTGAAGCTTTCTTT; CDR3 protein: CASSQANRGGNTEAFF
D gene: .; V gene: TRBV7-2; clone size: .; J gene: TRBJ2-4; CDR3 DNA: TGTGCCAGCAGCTTAGACCCAGGGACCAAAAACATTCAGTACTTC; CDR3 protein: CASSLDPGTKNIQYF
D gene: .; V gene: TRBV18; clone size: .; J gene: TRBJ2-7; CDR3 DNA: TGTGCCAGCTCACTCCTTGACACTTCCTACGAGCAGTACTTC; CDR3 protein: CASSLLDTSYEQYF
D gene: .; V gene: TRBV10-2; clone size: .; J gene: TRBJ1-6; CDR3 DNA: TGCGCCAGCAGGGCAGGGAGGACCTATAATTCACCCCTCCACTTT; CDR3 protein: CASRAGRTYNSPLHF
D gene: TRBD2; V gene: TRBV28; clone size: .; J gene: TRBJ2-7; CDR3 DNA: TGTGCCAGCAGCCCCAGCGGGGAGGACTACGAGCAGTACTTC; CDR3 protein: CASSPSGEDYEQYF
D gene: TRBD1; V gene: TRBV5-1; clone size: .; J gene: TRBJ1-2; CDR3 DNA: TGCGCCAGCAGCTTGGCCGTGGCAGGGGGCGATGGCTACACCTTC; CDR3 protein: CASSLAVAGGDGYTF
D gene: .; V gene: TRBV7-3; clone size: .; J gene: TRBJ2-3; CDR3 DNA: TGTGCCAGCAGCTTTGGAGGGAGCACAGATACGCAGTATTTT; CDR3 protein: CASSFGGSTDTQYF
D gene: TRBD1; V gene: TRBV19; clone size: once; J gene: TRBJ1-2; CDR3 DNA: TGTGCCAGTACCTCGGCGGGGACAGGGGGCGGACGCCTAAAGGGCTACACCTTC; CDR3 protein: CASTSAGTGGGRLKGYTF
D gene: .; V gene: TRBV7-3; clone size: .; J gene: TRBJ2-3; CDR3 DNA: TGTGCCAGCAGCTCCCCTTCCACAGATACGCAGTATTTT; CDR3 protein: CASSSPSTDTQYF
D gene: TRBD1; V gene: TRBV10-1; clone size: .; J gene: TRBJ1-6; CDR3 DNA: TGCGCCAGCAGTGAATACAGGGGACATAATTCACCCCTCCACTTT; CDR3 protein: CASSEYRGHNSPLHF
D gene: TRBD1; V gene: TRBV6-5; clone size: .; J gene: TRBJ1-2; CDR3 DNA: TGTGCCAGCACCAACCGGGACAGGGGTGGCTATGGCTACACCTTC; CDR3 protein: CASTNRDRGGYGYTF
D gene: TRBD1; V gene: TRBV11-1; clone size: .; J gene: TRBJ1-2; CDR3 DNA: TGTGCCAGCAGCTCACAGGGGGACTATGGCTACACCTTC; CDR3 protein: CASSSQGDYGYTF
D gene: TRBD2; V gene: TRBV7-3; clone size: many; J gene: TRBJ2-5; CDR3 DNA: TGTGCCAGCAGCTTAAGGGGGACTAGCGGGACACGAGAGACCCAGTACTTC; CDR3 protein: CASSLRGTSGTRETQYF
D gene: TRBD2; V gene: TRBV28; clone size: .; J gene: TRBJ2-5; CDR3 DNA: TGTGCCAGCAGTCCGGGGGGTCAAATGTCCCAGTACTTC; CDR3 protein: CASSPGGQMSQYF
D gene: TRBD1; V gene: TRBV7-9; clone size: .; J gene: TRBJ1-6; CDR3 DNA: TGTGCCAGCAGCTTCCCCGGACAGGGATCACCCCTCCACTTT; CDR3 protein: CASSFPGQGSPLHF
D gene: .; V gene: TRBV3-1/TRBV3-2; clone size: .; J gene: TRBJ1-2; CDR3 DNA: TGTGCCAGCAGCCTAAGTAGCCTCAGTAACTATGGCTACACCTTC; CDR3 protein: CASSLSSLSNYGYTF
D gene: TRBD1; V gene: TRBV7-6; clone size: .; J gene: TRBJ2-7; CDR3 DNA: TGTGCCAGCCTTCTAGGTCCCGGGACAGCCGCCTACGAGCAGTACTTC; CDR3 protein: CASLLGPGTAAYEQYF
D gene: .; V gene: TRBV18; clone size: .; J gene: TRBJ2-1; CDR3 DNA: TGTGCCAGCTCACCACCGGAAGGGACTGAGCTCGTGGAGCAGTTCTTC; CDR3 protein: CASSPPEGTELVEQFF
D gene: TRBD1; V gene: TRBV30; clone size: .; J gene: TRBJ1-2; CDR3 DNA: TGTGCCTGGAGATTACAGGGGGGCTACACCTTC; CDR3 protein: CAWRLQGGYTF
D gene: TRBD1; V gene: TRBV7-2; clone size: .; J gene: TRBJ1-5; CDR3 DNA: TGTGCCAGCAGCCTAGACAGGGGGCCGGGGCAGCCCCAGCATTTT; CDR3 protein: CASSLDRGPGQPQHF
D gene: .; V gene: TRBV3-1/TRBV3-2; clone size: .; J gene: TRBJ2-3; CDR3 DNA: TGTGCCAGCAGCCTTACTACGGGTAGCACAGATACGCAGTATTTT; CDR3 protein: CASSLTTGSTDTQYF
D gene: TRBD2; V gene: TRBV7-9; clone size: .; J gene: TRBJ2-7; CDR3 DNA: TGTGCCAGCTCCTCCCGGGCTGCGGGAGTATACGAGCAGTACTTC; CDR3 protein: CASSSRAAGVYEQYF